The source of this T cell receptor (beta chain) is a study of cytomegalovirus exposure and HLA in healthy donors. Notes on the study in general: Some public TCRs appeared in many individuals, while most sequences were rare.

Using immunoSEQ multiplex PCR, the repertoire was profiled, and TCRdb retains in-frame clones only, with some absent. The data contain about 300,000 clones, around 89% of them seen just once; the ten biggest clones take up about 0.86%. Germline V gives CDR1 ENHRY, CDR2 SYGVKD. V gave up 5 bases and J gave up 2 bases, with 4 bases separating them. The CDR3 runs to 12 residues. To note about this clone: Its specificity is unknown.

The sample consisted of PBMCs. The chain carries TRBV10-3 and TRBJ2-1, with D uncertain. This clonotype originated in a young woman in good health and CMV-seronegative. CDR3 in DNA: TGTGCCATCAGTCTAACCTACAATGAGCAGTTCTTC. As protein: CAISLTYNEQFF.